This T cell receptor (beta chain) was identified during a study of somatic mutations in cytotoxic T cells in rheumatoid arthritis. The study's findings and limits: Unlike healthy controls, rheumatoid arthritis patients had CD8+ clonality that increased with age. Clonality of CD8+ T cells, which was compared between rheumatoid arthritis patients and age-matched healthy controls, did not differ significantly.

The CDR3 loop spans 16 amino acids. Germline V CDR1 and CDR2: MDHEN, SYDVKM. Trimming cost V 2 bases and J 4 bases; bases outside gene matches: 7. Turning to this clone: The antigen is unknown.

This table comes from immunoSEQ multiplex PCR, and its TCRdb copy is limited to in-frame clones, with some not included. The sample holds thousands of clones, 79% seen once. Sequencing input: CD8+ T cells sorted from blood. This chain links TRBV28 with TRBJ2-3, with TRBD2 identical over 9 bases. This receptor was taken from an adult with rheumatoid arthritis. In nucleotides, the CDR3 is TGTGCCAGCAGTTTAATAAGGCGGGGGGGCGCAGATACGCAGTATTTT. Translated: CASSLIRRGGADTQYF.